A selection of T cell receptor beta chains follows, all from one sample in a study of vaccination effects on CD4 cells after COVID-19. Their antigens remain unidentified. Produced via immunoSEQ multiplex PCR; TCRdb's table is partial and in-frame only. Found here are 50,000 or so clones, around 63% of them singletons; the top ten hold approximately 5%. The input for sequencing was CD4+ T cells from PBMCs cultured without peptide, taken before COVID-19 vaccination. The receptors stem from a human donor who received a COVID-19 vaccine. Both conserved end residues are part of each CDR3. The D gene is left open where the match is weak. For some rows the clone size is stated as once, few or many, or as a class when expanded; others skip it.

v_gene: TRBV28; abundance: once; len: 15; d_gene: -; j_gene: TRBJ1-1; CDR3nt: TGTGCCAGCAGTTTATGGGGAGCCCGGGACACTGAAGCTTTCTTT; CDR3aa: CASSLWGARDTEAFF
v_gene: TRBV20-1; abundance: -; len: 11; d_gene: -; j_gene: TRBJ1-4; CDR3nt: TGCAGTGCTAGAGGGGTCGAAAAACTGTTTTTT; CDR3aa: CSARGVEKLFF
v_gene: TRBV4-1; abundance: -; len: 15; d_gene: TRBD2; j_gene: TRBJ2-2; CDR3nt: TGCGCCAGCAGCCCAAGCGGGAGGGCCCCCGGGGAGCTGTTTTTT; CDR3aa: CASSPSGRAPGELFF
v_gene: TRBV7-2; abundance: -; len: 15; d_gene: -; j_gene: TRBJ1-6; CDR3nt: TGTGCCAGCAGCTCTAGGGACGCCTATAATTCACCCCTCCACTTT; CDR3aa: CASSSRDAYNSPLHF
v_gene: TRBV18; abundance: few; len: 16; d_gene: TRBD1; j_gene: TRBJ1-1; CDR3nt: TGTGCCAGCTCACACCAACCCGGGACAGGGAACACTGAAGCTTTCTTT; CDR3aa: CASSHQPGTGNTEAFF
v_gene: TRBV4-3; abundance: -; len: 17; d_gene: TRBD2; j_gene: TRBJ2-3; CDR3nt: TGCGCCAGCAGCCAAACAATAGCGGGGGGGCCGTCAGATACGCAGTATTTT; CDR3aa: CASSQTIAGGPSDTQYF
v_gene: TRBV6-1; abundance: -; len: 14; d_gene: -; j_gene: TRBJ1-2; CDR3nt: TGTGCCAGCAGTGAAAGGGTCAGAGGGGTAGGCTACACCTTC; CDR3aa: CASSERVRGVGYTF
v_gene: TRBV10-3; abundance: -; len: 11; d_gene: -; j_gene: TRBJ2-1; CDR3nt: TGTGCCATCAGTCTCTACAATGAGCAGTTCTTC; CDR3aa: CAISLYNEQFF
v_gene: TRBV6-6; abundance: -; len: 15; d_gene: TRBD1; j_gene: TRBJ1-2; CDR3nt: TGTGCCAGCACCGGGACAGAAAGGGCCCTAAGGGGCTACACCTTC; CDR3aa: CASTGTERALRGYTF
v_gene: TRBV6-1; abundance: few; len: 16; d_gene: -; j_gene: TRBJ1-5; CDR3nt: TGTGCCAGCAGTGAACGTGGGGGGCACCGCAATCAGCCCCAGCATTTT; CDR3aa: CASSERGGHRNQPQHF